Here is one T cell receptor beta chain with its context. These data originate in a study of T cell responses to AZD1222 COVID-19 vaccine. The CDR3 is made up of 14 amino acids. Unmatched junction bases numbered 3, after V lost 1 base and J lost 6 bases. Germline lookup yields CDR1 LGHNA and CDR2 YNFKEQ. Some clones are missing from TCRdb's copy, which holds only in-frame ones; the method was immunoSEQ multiplex PCR. The table records 95,000 to 130,000 clones, 80% to 90% of them present only once. The TCR sequence derives from an adult in good health. This chain joins TRBV4-2 and TRBJ2-4; 7 bases match TRBD2. The sample consisted of peripheral blood, taken on day 0 of MenACWY control vaccination. The chain's CDR3 is CASSQVGGVNIQYF. The CDR3 nucleotides read TGTGCCAGCAGCCAAGTTGGGGGGGTAAACATTCAGTACTTC.